These 14 T cell receptor beta chains came from one sample sequenced in a study of long-term antiretroviral therapy in people with HIV. Researchers ran immunoSEQ v3.0 at survey level. Assay: immunoSEQ multiplex PCR; the TCRdb copy retains only in-frame clones and omits some. This sample has about 28,000 clones, with roughly 90% found just once. The sample in question was unsorted PBMCs, obtained 2 years after starting antiretroviral therapy. All receptors derive from a man between 45 and 60 years old with HIV.

CDR3 nucleotides: TGTGCCAGCTCACCACAGGGTGGAGGGGGCAATGAGCAGTTCTTC. Translating gives CASSPQGGGGNEQFF. The gene calls are TRBV18 and TRBJ2-1; possibly TRBD1 or TRBD2 for D (6 bases each). The CDR3 has 15 residues. The V end was cut by 1 base, the J end by 6 bases, with 13 bases between. From germline, CDR1 is KGHSH and CDR2 LQKENI.

This sequence joins TRBV7-8 and TRBJ2-7; 9 nucleotides match TRBD2. Per the germline V gene, CDR1 is SGHVS and CDR2 is FQNEAQ. The CDR3 spans 17 residues. Germline trimming cut 1 base from V and 4 bases from J; bases unmatched to any gene: 11. CDR3 in DNA: TGTGCCAGCAGCTTAGAGAGGATGGGCGGGAGGGTTTACGAGCAGTACTTC. It codes for CASSLERMGGRVYEQYF. Drawing the rest from reference TRBV7-8 and TRBJ2-7, the complete variable domain is GAGVSQSPRYKVAKRGQDVALRCDPISGHVSLFWYQQALGQGPEFLTYFQNEAQLDKSGLPSDRFFAERPEGSVSTLKIQRTQQEDSAVYLCASSLERMGGRVYEQYFGPGTRLTVT.

The chain has TRBV9 and TRBJ1-2; D is unresolved. The ends were cut back, 0 bases at V and 2 bases at J, with 8 bases in the middle. Germline lookup yields CDR1 SGDLS and CDR2 YYNGEE. The CDR3 consists of 14 residues. The CDR3 coding sequence is TGTGCCAGCAGCGTAGGTTGGTTGAACTATGGCTACACCTTC. Protein sequence: CASSVGWLNYGYTF.

The rearrangement uses TRBV2 and TRBJ2-7; the D gene could be TRBD1 or TRBD2 (6 bases each). The CDR3 sequence is 18 residues long. V shed 5 bases and J shed 7 bases, with 30 bases lying between them. Germline-derived CDR1 and CDR2 are SNHLY and FYNNEI. CDR3 bases: TGTGCCAGCAGTCCACCGGGGGCCGGGACTCTCTATTATCGGGAGCAGTACTTC. It yields the protein CASSPPGAGTLYYREQYF.

The chain has TRBV5-1 and TRBJ2-3; D possibly corresponds to TRBD1 (8 bases). The CDR3 spans 15 residues. Germline V lookup: CDR1 SGHRS, CDR2 YFSETQ. Trimming cost V 0 bases and J 3 bases, with 11 bases left between them. CDR3 residues: CASSLEQGGTDTQYF. The CDR3 region has the DNA TGCGCCAGCAGCTTGGAACAGGGGGGGACAGATACGCAGTATTTT.

This sequence joins TRBV12-5 and TRBJ2-1; D is uncertain. Germline values: CDR1 LGHNT, CDR2 FRNRAP. CDR3 length equals 14 residues. Between the trimmed V and J ends, which lost 1 base and 3 bases, there was a span of 7 bases. CDR3 bases: TGTGCTAGTGGTTTGGAAGGGTACTACAATGAGCAGTTCTTC. It specifies CASGLEGYYNEQFF.

J is TRBJ1-6 and V is TRBV6-1; D not resolved. The V end lost 2 bases, the J end lost 7 bases, and 12 bases lay between the germline ends. CDR3 length: 15 residues. Germline V gene sequence: CDR1 MNHNS, CDR2 SASEGT. CDR3 in amino acids: CASSESGGINSPLHF. The CDR3 region has the DNA TGTGCCAGCAGTGAATCGGGAGGCATCAATTCACCCCTCCACTTT.

The chain combines TRBV6-5 with TRBJ2-7, with D possibly TRBD1 on 6 matching bases. Germline CDR1 MNHEY, CDR2 SVGAGI. V was shortened by 1 base and J by 3 bases, with 10 bases between the two germline ends. This CDR3 is 14 amino acids long. CDR3 sequence: CASSYWTDHYEQYF. CDR3 coding DNA: TGTGCCAGCAGTTACTGGACAGACCACTACGAGCAGTACTTC.

V is TRBV7-8 and J is TRBJ2-5; the match to TRBD1 covers 7 bases. V gave up 4 bases and J gave up 7 bases; unmatched junction bases: 6. This CDR3 region has 13 residues. CDR1 and CDR2 (germline): SGHVS, FQNEAQ. CDR3 nucleotide sequence: TGTGCCAGCAGCTACCAGGGGGTCACGACCCAGTACTTC. Its protein product is CASSYQGVTTQYF.

V and J are TRBV9 and TRBJ1-1; the D is unclear. This CDR3 contains 14 residues. Trimming left V 4 bases short and J 3 bases short, with 13 bases between. From germline, CDR1 is SGDLS and CDR2 YYNGEE. The CDR3 sequence is CASSPSGSYTEAFF. CDR3 nucleotides: TGTGCCAGCAGCCCCTCGGGGTCTTACACTGAAGCTTTCTTT.

Here the CDR3 DNA reads TGTGCCAGCAGTTACTCGAAGGTCACTGAAGCTTTCTTT. Its translation: CASSYSKVTEAFF. This sequence joins TRBV6-5 and TRBJ1-1, with unresolved D. V gave up 0 bases and J gave up 4 bases, with 6 bases separating them. Germline V gene sequence: CDR1 MNHEY, CDR2 SVGAGI. The CDR3 is made up of 13 amino acids.

The rearrangement uses TRBV5-1 and TRBJ1-3; D ambiguous. This CDR3 region has 14 residues. The V and J ends lost 3 bases and 0 bases respectively, with 7 bases between them. Germline values: CDR1 SGHRS, CDR2 YFSETQ. CDR3 sequence: CASSSGNSGNTIYF. CDR3 DNA sequence: TGCGCCAGCAGCTCCGGGAACTCTGGAAACACCATATATTTT.

The chain links TRBV7-9 to TRBJ1-5; D may be TRBD1 (5 bases). Germline V gene sequence: CDR1 SEHNR, CDR2 FQNEAQ (reference sequence). The germline V and J ends were trimmed by 1 base and 12 bases, with 13 bases remaining between them. CDR3 size: 13 residues. CDR3 bases: TGTGCCAGCAGCTTAGGGGACGGTGCTGTCCAGCATTTT. Translated, it gives CASSLGDGAVQHF.

The table lists this clone with a count of one. This chain uses TRBV7-9 with TRBJ2-1; D is possibly TRBD2 (5 bases). The V gene lost 10 bases and the J gene lost 7 bases, with 14 bases spanning the gap. The CDR3 runs to 12 residues. The germline V gene has CDR1 SEHNR and CDR2 FQNEAQ (reference sequence). CDR3 residues: CATQLTGNEQFF. The CDR3 DNA reads as TGTGCCACCCAGCTTACGGGGAATGAGCAGTTCTTC.